Listed below are T cell receptor beta chains from one sample, sequenced in a study of blood T cell repertoires in COVID-19. The method was immunoSEQ multiplex PCR; TCRdb's version includes in-frame clones alone and lacks a portion of them. In the table there are 70,000 to 95,000 clones, nearly 90% of which are singletons. Material for sequencing was peripheral blood. The receptors derive from an elderly woman with active COVID-19. Each CDR3 is given with its conserved first and last residue. The order of the fields is V gene, J gene, clone size, CDR3 length, D gene, CDR3 DNA, CDR3 protein. The D gene is left open where the match is weak. Some rows have no size entry. The others give once, few or many, or a class for an expanded clone.

TRBV11-2	TRBJ2-1	few	13	TRBD2	TGTGCCAGCAGCTTACTTACTAGCGGGAGTCTGGTCTTC	CASSLLTSGSLVF
TRBV5-1	TRBJ1-1	.	14	.	TGCGCCAGCAGCTTGTTCGGGAAAACCACTGAAGCTTTCTTT	CASSLFGKTTEAFF
TRBV6-2/TRBV6-3	TRBJ2-1	.	15	TRBD1	TGTGCCAGCAGTTACGGGGGACAGGGGATTAATGAGCAGTTCTTC	CASSYGGQGINEQFF
TRBV6-8	TRBJ2-1	.	15	TRBD2	TGTGCCAGCAGGGTCGGGACTAGCGGGAGGAATGAGCAGTTCTTC	CASRVGTSGRNEQFF
TRBV3-1/TRBV3-2	TRBJ1-4	.	14	.	TGTGCCAGCAGCCAAGGGGCAGGGGTTGAAAAACTGTTTTTT	CASSQGAGVEKLFF
TRBV28	TRBJ2-5	.	18	TRBD2	TGTGCCAGCAGTATCACCCGAGAGAGGGGAGGGTTACAAGAGACCCAGTACTTC	CASSITRERGGLQETQYF
TRBV5-1	TRBJ1-1	.	16	.	TGCGCCAGCAGCTTGGCCGCCGGGACACCGAACACTGAAGCTTTCTTT	CASSLAAGTPNTEAFF
TRBV9	TRBJ2-5	.	13	.	TGTGCCAGCACCTACAGGGCGGAAGAGACCCAGTACTTC	CASTYRAEETQYF
TRBV19	TRBJ1-1	.	15	TRBD1	TGTGCCAGTAGTATGGGGCCAGGGGGCGGTACTGAAGCTTTCTTT	CASSMGPGGGTEAFF
TRBV28	TRBJ2-7	.	15	TRBD2	TGTGCCAGCAGCTCGCATGGCGGGAGCCAGGTCGAGCAGTACTTC	CASSSHGGSQVEQYF
TRBV9	TRBJ2-1	.	15	TRBD2	TGTGCCAGCAGCGGGGGACTAGGAATCCTCAATGAGCAGTTCTTC	CASSGGLGILNEQFF
TRBV6-5	TRBJ1-2	few	12	.	TGTGCCAGCAGCTCTCCTAACTATGGCTACACCTTC	CASSSPNYGYTF
TRBV7-9	TRBJ1-5	.	15	.	TGTGCCAGCAGCGCCAGGGGAGGGGGGAGCCAGCCCCAGCATTTT	CASSARGGGSQPQHF
TRBV11-2	TRBJ2-1	.	17	.	TGTGCCAGCAGCTTAGGAACGGGGGTGAGCTCCTACAATGAGCAGTTCTTC	CASSLGTGVSSYNEQFF
TRBV7-2	TRBJ2-7	.	17	TRBD2	TGTGCCAGCAGGTCCGGGACTAGCGGGCCTAGCTCCTACGAGCAGTACTTC	CASRSGTSGPSSYEQYF
TRBV7-2	TRBJ2-7	.	15	TRBD2	TGTGCCAGCAGCGACGCTAGCGGGAGGGCCTACGAGCAGTACTTC	CASSDASGRAYEQYF
TRBV18	TRBJ2-1	.	17	TRBD1	TGTGCCAGCTCACGAAGCCGGGGACAGGGGGCTTACAATGAGCAGTTCTTC	CASSRSRGQGAYNEQFF
TRBV4-3	TRBJ2-1	.	16	TRBD2	TGCGCCAGCAGCCAAGATTCGCTAGCGGGAGGATTGGGGCAGTTCTTC	CASSQDSLAGGLGQFF
TRBV28	TRBJ2-4	.	15	TRBD2	TGTGCCAGCGGCCAGACTAGCCTAGCCAAAAACATTCAGTACTTC	CASGQTSLAKNIQYF
TRBV20-1	TRBJ1-6	.	13	.	TGCAGTGCTAGTGATCCAGTAAATTCACCCCTCCACTTT	CSASDPVNSPLHF
TRBV19	TRBJ1-5	.	17	.	TGTGCCAGTACTATATCAGCCAGGATCGATAGCAATCAGCCCCAGCATTTT	CASTISARIDSNQPQHF
TRBV5-5	TRBJ1-1	.	13	.	TGTGCCAGCAGCCCGCCTTGGGCGGGCGAAGCTTTCTTT	CASSPPWAGEAFF
TRBV6-1	TRBJ1-3	.	13	.	TGTGCCAGCAGTGAAGACAGGGGAAACACCATATATTTT	CASSEDRGNTIYF
TRBV6-2/TRBV6-3	TRBJ2-3	.	14	TRBD1	TGTGCCAGCAGTGAGGGGACAGTCACAGATACGCAGTATTTT	CASSEGTVTDTQYF
TRBV7-2	TRBJ2-6	.	18	.	TGTGCCAGCAGCTTACAAAACAGGGAATCTACTGGGGCCAACGTCCTGACTTTC	CASSLQNRESTGANVLTF
TRBV7-2	TRBJ2-7	.	15	TRBD2	TGTGCCAGCAGCTTTAGCGGGAGGTCTACCTACGAGCAGTACTTC	CASSFSGRSTYEQYF
TRBV28	TRBJ2-5	once	14	.	TGTGCCAGCAGTAACCGGGACATACAAGAGACCCAGTACTTC	CASSNRDIQETQYF
TRBV23-1	TRBJ2-2	few	18	TRBD2	TGCGCCAGCAGTCAAGGGACTAGCGGGAGTAAAAACACCGGGGAGCTGTTTTTT	CASSQGTSGSKNTGELFF
TRBV25-1	TRBJ2-1	.	13	TRBD1	TGTGCCAGCAGACAGGGGGCCCCTAATGAGCAGTTCTTC	CASRQGAPNEQFF
TRBV5-1	TRBJ2-3	.	15	TRBD2	TGCGCCAGCAGCTCCTTAGCGGGGGGCACAGATACGCAGTATTTT	CASSSLAGGTDTQYF
TRBV2	TRBJ1-2	.	12	TRBD1	TGTGCCGGGGACAGGGAGAACTATGGCTACACCTTC	CAGDRENYGYTF
TRBV11-2	TRBJ2-7	.	14	.	TGTGCCAGCAGCTTAGATAGATGGTCCCACGAGCAGTACTTC	CASSLDRWSHEQYF
TRBV6-5	TRBJ2-3	once	15	TRBD2	TGTGCCAGCAGTCGGCTAGCGGGAGGCATAGATACGCAGTATTTT	CASSRLAGGIDTQYF
TRBV7-3	TRBJ1-1	.	13	.	TGTGCCAGCTCTAGACAGTGGAACACTGAAGCTTTCTTT	CASSRQWNTEAFF
TRBV19	TRBJ1-2	.	13	TRBD1	TGTGCCAGTAGCGACCGGGACAGGTACGGCTACACCTTC	CASSDRDRYGYTF
TRBV15	TRBJ2-4	.	15	.	TGTGCCACCAGCCCCTACGGACAGCTCCAAAACATTCAGTACTTC	CATSPYGQLQNIQYF
TRBV29-1	TRBJ2-6	.	14	.	TGCAGCGTCGGAGGAGGATCTGGGGCCAACGTCCTGACTTTC	CSVGGGSGANVLTF
TRBV28	TRBJ1-1	once	15	.	TGTGCCAGCAGTTCGTCAGGGGATGGGGGAATAGACGCTTTCTTT	CASSSSGDGGIDAFF
TRBV4-1	TRBJ2-5	.	15	TRBD2	TGCGCCAGCAGCCAAGCCCCCCGGGGGGGGGAGACCCAGTACTTC	CASSQAPRGGETQYF
TRBV6-2/TRBV6-3	TRBJ1-1	.	17	TRBD1	TGTGCCAGCAGTTACCCTTTCCGGACAGGGGACCCCCACGAAGCTTTCTTT	CASSYPFRTGDPHEAFF
TRBV29-1	TRBJ2-5	.	12	TRBD2	TGCAGCGGCTCGTGGACCGGGGGGGCCCAGTACTTC	CSGSWTGGAQYF
TRBV28	TRBJ2-7	.	17	TRBD2	TGTGCCAGCAGTTCCTCACGGACTAGCGGGATTTTCTACGAGCAGTACTTC	CASSSSRTSGIFYEQYF
TRBV6-5	TRBJ2-5	.	16	TRBD2	TGTGCCAGCAGTTACCCCGGGACTAGCGGGAAGGAGACCCAGTACTTC	CASSYPGTSGKETQYF